This TCR beta chain was identified during a study of blood T cell repertoires in COVID-19. Study summary: COVID-19 samples from acute and convalescent phases originated in the United States, Italy and Spain. Sources were T cells, B-cell-depleted T cells, or PBMCs; the material itself was cDNA or gDNA.

CDR1 SQVTM and CDR2 ANQGSEA come from the germline V gene. Trimming shortened V by 5 bases and J by 5 bases, and 12 bases separated the two germline ends. The length of the CDR3 is 12 residues. Original handling: Scientists estimated how many nucleated cells there were by amplifying reference gene primers. Measured with immunoSEQ multiplex PCR; TCRdb has only the in-frame clones, and not every one. V and J calls and clone size come straight from that table; D and trimming were deduced from the DNA. The sample holds tens of thousands of clones, around four fifths seen once. Sequences were obtained from peripheral blood. The rearrangement uses TRBV29-1 and TRBJ1-1, with D possibly being TRBD1 (6 bases). The receptor was derived from a man older than 75 with active or convalescent COVID-19. The CDR3: CSVRKGETEAFF. Written as DNA, the CDR3 is TGCAGCGTTCGAAAGGGGGAGACTGAAGCTTTCTTT.